This passage covers 19 T cell receptor beta chains from one sample sequenced in a study of cytomegalovirus exposure and HLA in healthy donors (dated by TCRdb to about 2017). The library was obtained by the immunoSEQ multiplex PCR assay. For the multiplex PCR, a mixture combining 60 forward primers for TCR Vbeta segments and 13 reverse primers for TCR Jbeta segments was used. The clones in this table, taken by TCRdb from immuneACCESS, are in-frame only. Not every clone is retained; where verified, under half of the shortfall comes from an unresolved V gene, and the cause of the rest is unknown. This sample has 150,000 or so clones in its table, and about 79% of those were observed once. Of the sample, just under 6.5% is held by the ten largest clones. The sequencing sample was made of PBMCs. Receptors were obtained from a man between 35 and 55 years old in good health and CMV-seropositive.

This clone was seen a handful of times. The chain combines TRBV19 with TRBJ2-5; D is perhaps TRBD1 (7 bases). The CDR3 consists of 16 residues. Germline CDR1 and CDR2: LNHDA and SQIVND (reference sequence). Trimming stripped 4 bases from V and 5 bases from J, with 20 bases between. The CDR3 sequence: CASSTIGGGILETQYF. CDR3 bases: TGTGCCAGTAGTACGATAGGGGGCGGGATCCTTGAGACCCAGTACTTC.

V and J are TRBV9 and TRBJ1-5; D is unresolved. The CDR3 has 13 residues. V was clipped by 0 bases and J by 11 bases, with 12 bases between them. The germline CDR1 and CDR2 sequences are SGDLS and YYNGEE. This chain's CDR3 is CASSVEGGGSQHF. The CDR3 nucleotides read TGTGCCAGCAGCGTAGAAGGTGGAGGGTCCCAGCATTTT.

CDR3 coding DNA: TGCGCCAGCACCGGGACTAGCGGGCTGGATACGCAGTATTTT. Translating it yields CASTGTSGLDTQYF. The J gene is TRBJ2-3, the V gene TRBV5-1; TRBD2 matches at 12 bases. J was trimmed by 6 bases and V by 6 bases; bases with no gene match: 5. This CDR3 is 14 amino acids long. Germline V gene sequence: CDR1 SGHRS, CDR2 YFSETQ. Filled out from reference TRBV5-1 and TRBJ2-3, the complete variable domain reads KAGVTQTPRYLIKTRGQQVTLSCSPISGHRSVSWYQQTPGQGLQFLFEYFSETQRNKGNFPGRFSGRQFSNSRSEMNVSTLELGDSALYLCASTGTSGLDTQYFGPGTRLTVL.

This chain uses TRBV29-1 with TRBJ2-3; 11 nucleotides line up with TRBD2. CDR3 length: 14 residues. Germline V gene data show CDR1 as SQVTM and CDR2 as ANQGSEA. Here the CDR3 reads CTSGTSGNTDTQYF. As DNA, the CDR3 is TGCACCTCCGGGACTAGCGGCAACACAGATACGCAGTATTTT.

The chain carries TRBV11-2 and TRBJ2-3; possible D gene TRBD2, 5 bases. The germline V and J ends were trimmed by 6 bases and 1 base, with 14 bases remaining between them. The CDR3 runs 15 residues. In germline, CDR1 is SGHAT, CDR2 FQNNGV. CDR3 residues: CASREVAGRTDTQYF. The CDR3 DNA reads as TGTGCCAGCAGGGAAGTGGCGGGCCGCACAGATACGCAGTATTTT.

This clone was observed a few times. The chain joins TRBV4-1 to TRBJ2-7; D perhaps matches TRBD2 (6 bases). The CDR3 extends over 17 amino acids. Germline CDR1 is MGHRA and CDR2 is YSYEKL. The V gene lost 3 bases and the J gene lost 6 bases, with 24 bases spanning the gap. DNA for the CDR3: TGCGCCAGCAGCCACCCGATTGGAGGGACGGGTTCGATCGAGCAGTACTTC. Its protein is CASSHPIGGTGSIEQYF.

This clone has only a few counts. V usage is TRBV11-3 and J usage is TRBJ2-5; unclear D gene. The CDR3 runs 13 residues. Germline CDR1 is SGHNT and CDR2 is YENEEA. Trimming pared 5 bases from V and 3 bases from J, leaving 10 bases between. CDR3 loop: CASSPGLEETQYF. DNA for the CDR3: TGTGCCAGCAGCCCTGGGCTTGAAGAGACCCAGTACTTC.

V is TRBV2 and J is TRBJ2-7; perhaps TRBD2 as D (6 bases). The CDR3 has 11 residues. The V and J ends lost 4 bases and 7 bases respectively, with 8 bases between them. The V gene's germline CDR1 is SNHLY and CDR2 FYNNEI. The CDR3 bases are TGTGCCAGCAGTGGGGGAGGAGAGCAGTACTTC. Protein sequence: CASSGGGEQYF. Full variable domain (rest looked up from reference TRBV2 and TRBJ2-7): EPEVTQTPSHQVTQMGQEVILRCVPISNHLYFYWYRQILGQKVEFLVSFYNNEISEKSEIFDDQFSVERPDGSNFTLKIRSTKLEDSAMYFCASSGGGEQYFGPGTRLTVT.

This clone was seen just once. The chain combines TRBV28 with TRBJ1-4; 10 bases align to TRBD1. The V and J ends lost 5 bases and 6 bases, in that order; junction bases with no gene match: 3. Germline-derived CDR1 and CDR2 are MDHEN and SYDVKM. The CDR3 is made up of 14 amino acids. The CDR3, as DNA: TGTGCCAGCAGTGACAGGGGGCGTCATGAAAAACTGTTTTTT. This sequence encodes CASSDRGRHEKLFF.

The chain combines TRBV27 with TRBJ2-6; TRBD1 aligns across 8 bases. CDR1 MNHEY and CDR2 SMNVEV come from the germline V gene (reference sequence). Germline trimming cut 3 bases from V and 2 bases from J; bases unmatched to any gene: 6. This CDR3 region has 17 residues. The DNA of the CDR3 is TGTGCCAGCAGTTTTCCGGACAGGGTAACTGGGGCCAACGTCCTGACTTTC. Translated, it gives CASSFPDRVTGANVLTF.

The rearrangement uses TRBV6-1 and TRBJ2-7; D remains unclear. This CDR3 contains 12 residues. V dropped 8 bases and J dropped 7 bases, with 15 bases sitting between them. Germline CDR1 reads MNHNS; CDR2 reads SASEGT. The CDR3 DNA sequence: TGTGCCAGCGTTGGCAGAGGTCGGGAGCAGTACTTC. Translating gives CASVGRGREQYF.

A note on this clone: Other DNA sequences in the sample encode the same CDR3. This rearrangement joins TRBV28 to TRBJ2-2; 10 bases fit TRBD2. Germline V gives CDR1 MDHEN, CDR2 SYDVKM. V dropped 6 bases and J dropped 4; count of bases not matched to a gene: 2. This CDR3 has 14 residues. CDR3 sequence reads: CASSVAGGTGELFF. The CDR3 nucleotides are TGTGCCAGCAGCGTAGCGGGAGGCACCGGGGAGCTGTTTTTT.

The chain carries TRBV15 and TRBJ2-6, with a weak D call TRBD2 (5 bases). V shed 9 bases and J shed 1 base, with 13 bases lying between them. Germline V gene sequence: CDR1 LNHNV, CDR2 YYDKDF (reference sequence). The CDR3 consists of 15 residues. The CDR3 nucleotides are TGTGCCACGGGCGAGGGCAGTTCTGGGGCCAACGTCCTGACTTTC. Protein: CATGEGSSGANVLTF.

This chain uses TRBV18 with TRBJ1-2, with D uncertain. The CDR3 spans 15 residues. Per germline, CDR1 KGHSH and CDR2 LQKENI. V was shortened by 2 bases and J by 4 bases, with 14 bases between the two germline ends. The CDR3 nucleotides read TGTGCCAGCTCACCATCCGCCAGTCCCGTCTATGGCTACACCTTC. This encodes CASSPSASPVYGYTF.

This sequence joins TRBV5-1 and TRBJ2-3; 11 nucleotides align to TRBD2. J lost 6 bases, V lost 0 bases, and 3 bases had no gene match. Looked up from germline, CDR1 is SGHRS and CDR2 is YFSETQ. The CDR3 sequence is 15 residues long. The CDR3 bases are TGCGCCAGCAGCTTGGTTCTAGCGGGAGGTGATACGCAGTATTTT. Its protein product is CASSLVLAGGDTQYF.

J is TRBJ2-7 and V is TRBV9, with a tentative D call TRBD1 (6 bases). Trimming removed 0 bases at V and 6 bases at J, with 16 bases between. CDR1 and CDR2 from the germline V gene are SGDLS and YYNGEE. CDR3 length: 15 amino acids. The CDR3: CASSVGPGVSREQYF. The CDR3 DNA reads as TGTGCCAGCAGCGTAGGTCCAGGGGTGAGCCGCGAGCAGTACTTC.

The V and J genes are TRBV29-1 and TRBJ2-3, with unresolved D. V shed 3 bases and J shed 6 bases, with 4 bases lying between them. CDR1 is SQVTM, CDR2 ANQGSEA, per germline. The CDR3 loop spans 10 amino acids. CDR3 sequence reads: CSVERDTQYF. The CDR3 nucleotides are TGCAGCGTTGAGAGGGATACGCAGTATTTT.

This clone was recorded a few times. This sequence joins TRBV28 and TRBJ1-5; the D gene is possibly TRBD1 (6 bases). Germline CDR1 reads MDHEN; CDR2 reads SYDVKM. The V end was cut by 4 bases, the J end by 9 bases, with 16 bases between. The CDR3 is 14 residues long. CDR3 DNA sequence: TGTGCCAGCAGTTCCCCGCAGGGGAGTAGGCCCCAGCATTTT. Its translation is CASSSPQGSRPQHF.

V gene TRBV19 combines with J gene TRBJ1-1; 9 nucleotides align to TRBD1. The CDR3 spans 11 residues. The germline V gene encodes CDR1 LNHDA and CDR2 SQIVND (reference sequence). Losses at the gene ends were 5 bases for V and 12 bases for J; bases not matched to a gene: 4. The CDR3 spells CASSGDRVTFF. The CDR3, as DNA: TGTGCCAGTAGTGGGGACAGGGTTACTTTCTTT.